This is a list of T cell receptor beta chains from one sample in a study of cytomegalovirus exposure and HLA in healthy donors. Profiling relied on immunoSEQ multiplex PCR, and the TCRdb table lists in-frame clones only, not all of them. The table lists hundreds of thousands of clones, 70% to 90% of them singletons. Sequenced material: PBMCs. Source of these receptors: a man younger than 45 in good health and CMV-seronegative. The CDR3 runs from the conserved cysteine through the conserved F or W. D genes are given only for firm matches. Size values are once, few and many counts, or a class for expanded clones, and some rows have none.

abundance: once; j_gene: TRBJ2-7; d_gene: NA; v_gene: TRBV19; CDR3aa: CASSIVGGNRNEQYF; CDR3nt: TGTGCCAGTAGTATAGTCGGAGGGAATAGAAACGAGCAGTACTTC
abundance: NA; j_gene: TRBJ2-1; d_gene: NA; v_gene: TRBV21-1; CDR3aa: CASSTRQGSEQFF; CDR3nt: TGTGCCAGCAGCACTAGACAGGGCAGTGAGCAGTTCTTC
abundance: NA; j_gene: TRBJ1-2; d_gene: NA; v_gene: TRBV5-6; CDR3aa: CASSLGQGSSYGYTF; CDR3nt: TGTGCCAGCAGCTTAGGTCAGGGGAGCAGCTATGGCTACACCTTC
abundance: NA; j_gene: TRBJ1-6; d_gene: TRBD1; v_gene: TRBV6-6; CDR3aa: CASSSGQGSSPLHF; CDR3nt: TGTGCCAGCAGTTCTGGACAGGGGTCATCACCCCTCCACTTT
abundance: NA; j_gene: TRBJ2-7; d_gene: TRBD1; v_gene: TRBV5-1; CDR3aa: CASSLGTGKYEQYF; CDR3nt: TGCGCCAGCAGCCTCGGGACAGGGAAATACGAGCAGTACTTC
abundance: NA; j_gene: TRBJ2-7; d_gene: TRBD2; v_gene: TRBV15; CDR3aa: CATSPTSGGAGTYEQYF; CDR3nt: TGTGCCACCAGTCCGACTAGCGGGGGGGCTGGGACCTACGAGCAGTACTTC
abundance: NA; j_gene: TRBJ2-3; d_gene: TRBD2; v_gene: TRBV10-3; CDR3aa: CAISEGSGTTDTQYF; CDR3nt: TGTGCCATCAGTGAAGGTAGCGGGACCACAGATACGCAGTATTTT
abundance: NA; j_gene: TRBJ2-3; d_gene: TRBD2; v_gene: TRBV5-1; CDR3aa: CASSPKLAGGPVDTQYF; CDR3nt: TGCGCCAGCAGCCCAAAACTAGCGGGGGGGCCAGTAGATACGCAGTATTTT
abundance: NA; j_gene: TRBJ2-3; d_gene: TRBD2; v_gene: TRBV13; CDR3aa: CASSLEASGAPLDTQYF; CDR3nt: TGTGCCAGCAGCTTAGAGGCTAGCGGGGCCCCTTTGGATACGCAGTATTTT
abundance: NA; j_gene: TRBJ2-1; d_gene: NA; v_gene: TRBV2; CDR3aa: CASSGSGGFANNEQFF; CDR3nt: TGTGCCAGCAGTGGGTCCGGGGGTTTCGCTAACAATGAGCAGTTCTTC
abundance: NA; j_gene: TRBJ2-1; d_gene: TRBD1; v_gene: TRBV6-6; CDR3aa: CASVRGGNYNEQFF; CDR3nt: TGTGCCAGCGTCAGAGGGGGCAACTACAATGAGCAGTTCTTC
abundance: NA; j_gene: TRBJ1-2; d_gene: TRBD1; v_gene: TRBV28; CDR3aa: CASSPYSTGGYYGYTF; CDR3nt: TGTGCCAGCAGTCCCTATTCGACAGGGGGATACTATGGCTACACCTTC
abundance: NA; j_gene: TRBJ2-5; d_gene: NA; v_gene: TRBV4-3; CDR3aa: CASSLGPSQETQYF; CDR3nt: TGCGCCAGCAGCCTTGGCCCCTCACAAGAGACCCAGTACTTC
abundance: once; j_gene: TRBJ2-7; d_gene: TRBD1; v_gene: TRBV11-3; CDR3aa: CASSLGTGGSYEQYF; CDR3nt: TGTGCCAGCAGCCTTGGGACAGGGGGCTCCTACGAGCAGTACTTC
abundance: NA; j_gene: TRBJ2-2; d_gene: NA; v_gene: TRBV27; CDR3aa: CASSLWGTGSNTGELFF; CDR3nt: TGTGCCAGCAGTTTATGGGGTACGGGATCGAACACCGGGGAGCTGTTTTTT
abundance: NA; j_gene: TRBJ2-1; d_gene: NA; v_gene: TRBV7-9; CDR3aa: CATSLEFAHEQFF; CDR3nt: TGTGCCACCAGCTTAGAATTCGCGCATGAGCAGTTCTTC
abundance: NA; j_gene: TRBJ2-3; d_gene: TRBD2; v_gene: TRBV9; CDR3aa: CASGVAGGSTDTQYF; CDR3nt: TGTGCCAGCGGGGTAGCGGGGGGCAGCACAGATACGCAGTATTTT
abundance: NA; j_gene: TRBJ1-4; d_gene: TRBD1; v_gene: TRBV4-3; CDR3aa: CASSQDGTGVLITNEKLFF; CDR3nt: TGCGCCAGCAGCCAAGACGGGACAGGGGTTTTGATAACTAATGAAAAACTGTTTTTT
abundance: NA; j_gene: TRBJ2-1; d_gene: NA; v_gene: TRBV5-1; CDR3aa: CASSPYPAYNEQFF; CDR3nt: TGCGCCAGCAGCCCCTACCCGGCCTACAATGAGCAGTTCTTC
abundance: few; j_gene: TRBJ1-1; d_gene: NA; v_gene: TRBV7-9; CDR3aa: CASSVRTGIAEAFF; CDR3nt: TGTGCCAGCAGCGTGCGTACGGGTATCGCTGAAGCTTTCTTT
abundance: once; j_gene: TRBJ2-2; d_gene: TRBD2; v_gene: TRBV4-2; CDR3aa: CASSQVTSGGITGELFF; CDR3nt: TGTGCCAGCAGCCAAGTGACTAGCGGGGGAATTACCGGGGAGCTGTTTTTT
abundance: once; j_gene: TRBJ2-5; d_gene: NA; v_gene: TRBV6-6; CDR3aa: CASSRDVAQETQYF; CDR3nt: TGTGCCAGCAGCCGGGATGTGGCGCAGGAGACCCAGTACTTC
abundance: NA; j_gene: TRBJ1-1; d_gene: TRBD1; v_gene: TRBV29-1; CDR3aa: CSARDRGGNTEAFF; CDR3nt: TGCAGCGCTCGGGACAGGGGTGGGAACACTGAAGCTTTCTTT
abundance: NA; j_gene: TRBJ1-5; d_gene: NA; v_gene: TRBV15; CDR3aa: CATSRDRGQGNQPQHF; CDR3nt: TGTGCCACCAGCAGAGACCGAGGGCAGGGCAATCAGCCCCAGCATTTT
abundance: NA; j_gene: TRBJ1-4; d_gene: NA; v_gene: TRBV7-9; CDR3aa: CASSGPGQREKLFF; CDR3nt: TGTGCCAGCAGCGGACCAGGGCAGAGGGAAAAACTGTTTTTT
abundance: NA; j_gene: TRBJ2-3; d_gene: TRBD1; v_gene: TRBV2; CDR3aa: CASSEEGQGAHFTQYF; CDR3nt: TGTGCCAGCAGTGAAGAGGGACAGGGGGCTCATTTTACGCAGTATTTT
abundance: few; j_gene: TRBJ2-1; d_gene: TRBD2; v_gene: TRBV7-9; CDR3aa: CASSFSLAGGNNEQFF; CDR3nt: TGTGCCAGCAGCTTCAGTCTAGCGGGGGGGAACAATGAGCAGTTCTTC
abundance: NA; j_gene: TRBJ2-1; d_gene: NA; v_gene: TRBV28; CDR3aa: CASTPGGDSDNEQFF; CDR3nt: TGTGCCAGCACCCCCGGGGGGGACAGTGACAATGAGCAGTTCTTC
abundance: NA; j_gene: TRBJ1-2; d_gene: NA; v_gene: TRBV4-1; CDR3aa: CASSHQPTARDGYTF; CDR3nt: TGCGCCAGCAGCCATCAGCCGACGGCCCGGGATGGCTACACCTTC
abundance: NA; j_gene: TRBJ1-5; d_gene: NA; v_gene: TRBV6-6; CDR3aa: CASGRARNQPQHF; CDR3nt: TGTGCCAGCGGCAGGGCCCGCAATCAGCCCCAGCATTTT
abundance: NA; j_gene: TRBJ2-7; d_gene: NA; v_gene: TRBV4-2; CDR3aa: CASSQDRGPISYEQYF; CDR3nt: TGTGCCAGCAGCCAAGATCGGGGTCCGATCTCCTACGAGCAGTACTTC
abundance: NA; j_gene: TRBJ1-2; d_gene: TRBD1; v_gene: TRBV28; CDR3aa: CASSTGGGRGYTF; CDR3nt: TGTGCCAGCAGTACAGGGGGAGGGCGGGGCTACACCTTC
abundance: NA; j_gene: TRBJ1-1; d_gene: TRBD1; v_gene: TRBV9; CDR3aa: CASSRGGGYTEAFF; CDR3nt: TGTGCCAGCTCTCGAGGGGGCGGTTACACTGAAGCTTTCTTT
abundance: NA; j_gene: TRBJ1-2; d_gene: NA; v_gene: TRBV2; CDR3aa: CASSGQTLNPTF; CDR3nt: TGTGCCAGCAGTGGACAAACTCTAAACCCCACCTTC
abundance: NA; j_gene: TRBJ2-7; d_gene: TRBD1; v_gene: TRBV2; CDR3aa: CASTGWMGTGDETLYYEQYF; CDR3nt: TGTGCCAGCACGGGATGGATGGGGACAGGGGATGAAACTCTCTACTACGAGCAGTACTTC
abundance: NA; j_gene: TRBJ1-1; d_gene: TRBD1; v_gene: TRBV10-1; CDR3aa: CASSKRTGDEAFF; CDR3nt: TGCGCCAGCAGTAAACGGACAGGTGATGAAGCTTTCTTT
abundance: NA; j_gene: TRBJ1-6; d_gene: NA; v_gene: TRBV5-1; CDR3aa: CASRSRVAPEYSPLHF; CDR3nt: TGCGCCAGCAGGTCCAGGGTGGCACCGGAATATTCACCCCTCCACTTT
abundance: NA; j_gene: TRBJ2-1; d_gene: NA; v_gene: TRBV2; CDR3aa: CASRGGYNEQFF; CDR3nt: TGTGCCAGCAGAGGCGGATACAATGAGCAGTTCTTC
abundance: NA; j_gene: TRBJ2-5; d_gene: NA; v_gene: TRBV5-1; CDR3aa: CASSKPEQGTQETQYF; CDR3nt: TGCGCCAGCAGCAAACCAGAACAGGGAACCCAAGAGACCCAGTACTTC
abundance: NA; j_gene: TRBJ1-2; d_gene: TRBD1; v_gene: TRBV5-4; CDR3aa: CASSLARTGSNYGYTF; CDR3nt: TGTGCCAGCAGCTTGGCTCGGACAGGGAGTAACTATGGCTACACCTTC
abundance: NA; j_gene: TRBJ2-7; d_gene: TRBD1; v_gene: TRBV7-6; CDR3aa: CASSLEGRTGVDEQYF; CDR3nt: TGTGCCAGCAGCTTAGAGGGGCGGACAGGGGTGGACGAGCAGTACTTC
abundance: NA; j_gene: TRBJ1-4; d_gene: NA; v_gene: TRBV6-1; CDR3aa: CASSVLPRSGGEKLFF; CDR3nt: TGTGCCAGCAGTGTCCTGCCCCGTTCCGGGGGAGAAAAACTGTTTTTT
abundance: NA; j_gene: TRBJ2-7; d_gene: TRBD1; v_gene: TRBV2; CDR3aa: CASEGQGDRSSYEQYF; CDR3nt: TGTGCCAGCGAAGGACAGGGGGATCGGTCCTCCTACGAGCAGTACTTC
abundance: NA; j_gene: TRBJ1-1; d_gene: NA; v_gene: TRBV27; CDR3aa: CASSSGAEGGVVTEAFF; CDR3nt: TGTGCCAGCAGTTCTGGGGCTGAGGGGGGGGTTGTGACTGAAGCTTTCTTT
abundance: NA; j_gene: TRBJ2-2; d_gene: TRBD2; v_gene: TRBV11-2; CDR3aa: CASLGWEGYTGELFF; CDR3nt: TGTGCCAGCCTTGGTTGGGAGGGTTACACCGGGGAGCTGTTTTTT
abundance: NA; j_gene: TRBJ1-1; d_gene: NA; v_gene: TRBV5-1; CDR3aa: CASSFDRNTEAFF; CDR3nt: TGCGCCAGCAGCTTCGACAGGAACACTGAAGCTTTCTTT
abundance: NA; j_gene: TRBJ2-3; d_gene: TRBD1; v_gene: TRBV6-6; CDR3aa: CASSIGQGTSTDTQYF; CDR3nt: TGTGCCAGCAGTATAGGACAGGGGACTAGCACAGATACGCAGTATTTT
abundance: NA; j_gene: TRBJ2-5; d_gene: NA; v_gene: TRBV7-2; CDR3aa: CASSLAFLGSTQETQYF; CDR3nt: TGTGCCAGCAGCTTAGCGTTTTTGGGCAGTACCCAAGAGACCCAGTACTTC
abundance: NA; j_gene: TRBJ2-3; d_gene: TRBD2; v_gene: TRBV7-9; CDR3aa: CASSRSSGGPGDTQYF; CDR3nt: TGTGCCAGCAGTAGGAGTTCGGGGGGGCCTGGAGATACGCAGTATTTT
abundance: few; j_gene: TRBJ1-2; d_gene: NA; v_gene: TRBV27; CDR3aa: CASSLDSTLYGYTF; CDR3nt: TGTGCCAGCAGTTTGGACAGCACCCTCTATGGCTACACCTTC
abundance: NA; j_gene: TRBJ2-2; d_gene: TRBD2; v_gene: TRBV4-3; CDR3aa: CASSQGPVASGASTGELFF; CDR3nt: TGCGCCAGCAGCCAAGGCCCGGTGGCTAGCGGGGCCTCCACCGGGGAGCTGTTTTTT
abundance: NA; j_gene: TRBJ1-4; d_gene: TRBD1; v_gene: TRBV6-6; CDR3aa: CASSTSGTGGEKLFF; CDR3nt: TGTGCCAGCAGTACCTCCGGGACAGGGGGCGAAAAACTGTTTTTT
abundance: NA; j_gene: TRBJ1-4; d_gene: NA; v_gene: TRBV25-1; CDR3aa: CASSEWTRKGEKLFF; CDR3nt: TGTGCCAGCAGTGAATGGACGAGAAAGGGGGAAAAACTGTTTTTT
abundance: NA; j_gene: TRBJ2-6; d_gene: NA; v_gene: TRBV10-3; CDR3aa: CAIGAGAFSGASVLTF; CDR3nt: TGTGCCATCGGGGCAGGGGCATTCTCTGGGGCCAGCGTCCTGACTTTC
abundance: NA; j_gene: TRBJ2-5; d_gene: NA; v_gene: TRBV5-1; CDR3aa: CASSPGLTQETQYF; CDR3nt: TGCGCCAGCAGCCCGGGACTTACACAAGAGACCCAGTACTTC
abundance: few; j_gene: TRBJ2-2; d_gene: NA; v_gene: TRBV5-4; CDR3aa: CASSSTGELFF; CDR3nt: TGTGCCAGCAGCTCGACCGGGGAGCTGTTTTTT
abundance: NA; j_gene: TRBJ1-6; d_gene: NA; v_gene: TRBV6-5; CDR3aa: CASTRVSYNSPLHF; CDR3nt: TGTGCCTCCACGAGGGTCAGCTATAATTCACCCCTCCACTTT